This T cell receptor (beta chain) was recorded in a study of blood T cells in healthy people across ages. Study-level background: There was about one barcoded beta molecule captured by template switching per two T cells.

All donors came from Russia, were Caucasian and healthy, and spanned ages roughly 6 to 95. Then a second PCR, running roughly 7 to 11 cycles, was carried out with a sample-barcoded 5' primer and a J-beta primer mix. TCRdb re-analysed the 5' RACE reads in MiXCR, keeping a single row per CDR3 protein. The table records 1,800,000 or so distinct CDR3 sequences, 35% to 50% of them present only once. Overall study results and limits: Per million T cells, TCR beta diversity dropped about linearly as age rose.

The germline V gene has CDR1 KGHSH and CDR2 LQKENI. The CDR3 contains 13 residues. Trimming removed 5 bases at V and 7 bases at J, with 15 bases between. About this clonotype: The antigen is unknown.

The chain links TRBV18 to TRBJ2-7; D is perhaps TRBD1 (5 bases). This receptor was taken from a human donor in good health. Sequenced input: blood. The CDR3 protein is CASSATGANEQYF. CDR3 coding DNA: TGTGCCAGCTCAGCTACAGGAGCCAATGAGCAGTACTTC.